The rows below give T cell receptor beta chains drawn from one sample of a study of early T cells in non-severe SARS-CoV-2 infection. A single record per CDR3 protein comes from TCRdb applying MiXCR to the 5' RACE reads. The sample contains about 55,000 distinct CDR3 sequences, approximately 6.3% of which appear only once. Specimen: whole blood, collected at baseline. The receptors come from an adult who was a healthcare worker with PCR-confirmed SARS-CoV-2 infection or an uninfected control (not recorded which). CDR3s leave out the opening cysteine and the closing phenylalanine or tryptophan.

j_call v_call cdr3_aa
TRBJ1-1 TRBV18 ASSPSTGETEAF
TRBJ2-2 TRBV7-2 ASSLAVGNTGELF
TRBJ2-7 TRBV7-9 ASSSAFSGPYEQY
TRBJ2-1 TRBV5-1 ASSPDPAGTPSYNEQF
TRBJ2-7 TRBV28 ASSLRTGFEQY
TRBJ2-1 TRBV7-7 ASSPGYGFQWEQF
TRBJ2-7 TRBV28 ASRGNSYEQY
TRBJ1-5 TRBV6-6 ASSYAGAPWVPQH
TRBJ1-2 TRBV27 ASSKTGVEGYGYT
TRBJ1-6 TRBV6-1 ASSEAGGIDSPLH
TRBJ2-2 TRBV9 ASSLSGGTGELF
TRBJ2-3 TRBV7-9 ASRWGNTDTQY
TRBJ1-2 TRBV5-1 ASSLHGTGSYGYT
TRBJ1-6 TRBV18 ASSQDRVNSPLH
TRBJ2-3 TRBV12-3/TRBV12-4 ASRGGPGQY
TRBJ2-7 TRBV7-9 ASSFSGDRVYEQY